The rows below give T cell receptor beta chains drawn from one sample of a study of blood T cell repertoires in COVID-19. Sequenced by immunoSEQ multiplex PCR; TCRdb stores in-frame clones only, minus some. The sample carries around 100,000 clones, 70% to 90% recorded once. The sequenced sample consisted of peripheral blood. These receptors were taken from a middle-aged man with active or convalescent COVID-19. Each CDR3 is given with its conserved first and last residue. D genes are given only for firm matches. Clone size is stated in some rows and not others, as once, few, many or a class when expanded.

v_call	j_call	clone_size	d_call	cdr3_nt	cdr3_aa
TRBV11-2	TRBJ1-5	few	.	TGTGCCAGCAGCTTACACAGCGGTCAGCCCCAGCATTTT	CASSLHSGQPQHF
TRBV19	TRBJ1-3	.	TRBD1	TGTGCCAGTAGTAACGACAGGGCTGGAAACACCATATATTTT	CASSNDRAGNTIYF
TRBV21-1	TRBJ2-2	.	.	TGTGCCAGGGGGTCAGGGATTTTATTACCCCGCGTCACCGGGGAGCTGTTTTTT	CARGSGILLPRVTGELFF
TRBV2	TRBJ2-3	.	.	TGTGCCAGCATTGGGGGGGCGTATACGCAGTATTTT	CASIGGAYTQYF
TRBV7-3	TRBJ1-1	.	.	TGTGCCAGCAGCTTTGGCCCGAACACTGAAGCTTTCTTT	CASSFGPNTEAFF
TRBV7-2	TRBJ2-2	few	.	TGTGCCAGCAGCTTCGCGCGGGGCGCGAACACCGGGGAGCTGTTTTTT	CASSFARGANTGELFF
TRBV9	TRBJ2-3	.	TRBD2	TGTGCCAGCAGCGTAGGAAGATTAGCGGGGGGGCTGAGAGATACGCAGTATTTT	CASSVGRLAGGLRDTQYF
TRBV19	TRBJ1-1	.	.	TGTGCCAGTAGTATATCAGGGAACACTGAAGCTTTCTTT	CASSISGNTEAFF
TRBV7-2	TRBJ2-7	.	.	TGTGCCAGCAGCTTAGCGCCCGGTAGCGAGCAGTACTTC	CASSLAPGSEQYF
TRBV19	TRBJ1-5	.	.	TGTGCCAGTAGTATGGTCAGGGGTGGGAATAGCAATCAGCCCCAGCATTTT	CASSMVRGGNSNQPQHF
TRBV7-2	TRBJ2-1	.	TRBD2	TGTGCCAGCGTAACTAGCGGGGGGCAAGGGAATGAGCAGTTCTTC	CASVTSGGQGNEQFF
TRBV19	TRBJ2-2	.	TRBD2	TGTGCCAGTAGTCCCGGCGGGGGGCCTGCCGGGGAGCTGTTTTTT	CASSPGGGPAGELFF
TRBV30	TRBJ2-1	.	TRBD2	TGTGCCTGGACGGGCGGGGGGCCGGGGAATGAGCAGTTCTTC	CAWTGGGPGNEQFF
TRBV9	TRBJ1-6	.	.	TGTGCCAGCAGCCGGGACAATTATAATTCACCCCTCCACTTT	CASSRDNYNSPLHF
TRBV7-2	TRBJ2-1	.	TRBD1	TGTGCCAGCAGCCTACCCGGGACAGGGCTGATCTTC	CASSLPGTGLIF
TRBV18	TRBJ2-7	.	.	TGTGCCAGCTCACTAAAAGGGGGGGACGAGCAGTACTTC	CASSLKGGDEQYF
TRBV27	TRBJ2-5	.	TRBD1	TGTGCCAGCAGTTCAGACAGGGGGCGACAGACCCAGTACTTC	CASSSDRGRQTQYF
TRBV7-2	TRBJ1-1	.	.	TGTGCCAGCAGCTTAGCCTCAGGGCTAGGGACTGAAGCTTTCTTT	CASSLASGLGTEAFF
TRBV18	TRBJ2-2	once	TRBD1	TGTGCCAGCTCATCCGTACAGGGGAGACAGGCGAACACCGGGGAGCTGTTTTTT	CASSSVQGRQANTGELFF
TRBV6-5	TRBJ2-7	.	.	TGTGCCAGCAGGAAAAACTACGATCCTCGCTACGAGCAGTACTTC	CASRKNYDPRYEQYF
TRBV10-3	TRBJ1-6	.	.	TGTGCCATCAGCCTACGGACGGGGGATTCACCCCTCCACTTT	CAISLRTGDSPLHF
TRBV4-2	TRBJ1-1	.	.	TGTGCCAGCAGCCAAGGCGGGAACACTGAAGCTTTCTTT	CASSQGGNTEAFF
TRBV11-2	TRBJ2-1	.	.	TGTGCCAGCAGCTTAGAGTTGCAGGCCTACAATGAGCAGTTCTTC	CASSLELQAYNEQFF
TRBV3-1/TRBV3-2	TRBJ1-1	.	.	TGTGCCAGCAGCCGGGCGGGTACTGAAGCTTTCTTT	CASSRAGTEAFF
TRBV7-8	TRBJ2-1	.	TRBD1	TGTGCCAGCAGCGTCCGACAGGGAGACTTATTGGAGCAGTTCTTC	CASSVRQGDLLEQFF
TRBV14	TRBJ1-1	.	.	TGTGCCAGCAGCCAAAATGCGGGGCCGGCCACTGAAGCTTTCTTT	CASSQNAGPATEAFF
TRBV19	TRBJ2-5	.	TRBD2	TGTGCCAGTTCAAATGGGGGGGGACACCAAGAGACCCAGTACTTC	CASSNGGGHQETQYF
TRBV11-1	TRBJ1-6	.	TRBD1	TGTGCCAGCAAAGGACAGGGGGATAATTCACCCCTCCACTTT	CASKGQGDNSPLHF
TRBV9	TRBJ2-2	once	.	TGTGCCAGCAGCGGGCCTAGGATGAGGGCAGCTAACACCGGGGAGCTGTTTTTT	CASSGPRMRAANTGELFF
TRBV7-9	TRBJ2-2	.	TRBD1	TGTGCCAGCAGCTTGGGACAGGGTAAAGGGGAGCTGTTTTTT	CASSLGQGKGELFF
TRBV18	TRBJ2-5	.	TRBD2	TGTGCCAGCTCACCATTCAGCGGGGGGGGTCGGCAGAAGACCCAGTACTTC	CASSPFSGGGRQKTQYF
TRBV18	TRBJ2-7	.	.	TGTGCCAGCACCCGGACAGAGGGCTACGAGCAGTACTTC	CASTRTEGYEQYF
TRBV11-2	TRBJ2-4	once	TRBD2	TGTGCCAGCAGCTTAGTGCCTAGCGGGGGGATCTACATTCAGTACTTC	CASSLVPSGGIYIQYF
TRBV18	TRBJ1-2	.	.	TGTGCCAGCTCACCAGAACAGGTCAATGGCTACACCTTC	CASSPEQVNGYTF
TRBV21-1	TRBJ2-1	.	.	TGTGCCAGCAGCAAAGGTCCATCGGGGGATTCCTACAATGAGCAGTTCTTC	CASSKGPSGDSYNEQFF
TRBV19	TRBJ2-5	.	TRBD2	TGTGCCACTACGAGCGGGGAAGAGACCCAGTACTTC	CATTSGEETQYF
TRBV5-1	TRBJ1-5	.	.	TGCGCCAGCAGCTTGGCAGGGTTTGGAGATCAGCCCCAGCATTTT	CASSLAGFGDQPQHF